The clone carrying this T cell receptor beta chain was seen a few times. Its cognate antigen is unknown. Trimming pared 6 bases from V and 6 bases from J, leaving 10 bases between. CDR1 and CDR2 (germline): SSHAT, FNYEAQ (reference sequence). The length of the CDR3 is 12 residues. These data come from a study of T cells after yellow fever vaccination. TCR cDNA, made by 5'RACE template switching, carried an added universal primer site and UMIs. A single record per CDR3 protein comes from TCRdb applying MiXCR to the 5' RACE reads. The sample includes about 580,000 distinct CDR3 sequences, about a sixth of them seen just once. Overall study findings and caveats: Detected again after the booster were most primary-vaccination clones, at about 96% CD4 and 88% CD8. FACS-sorted repertoires could contain abundant clonotypes contaminating from the bulk population. Peak timing came faster in the weaker secondary response, day 5 versus 15.

This clonotype was obtained from a man aged 18 to 29 who received the YFV17D yellow fever vaccine. The J gene is TRBJ2-3, the V gene TRBV7-7; D not certain. The sample consisted of PBMCs, taken 5 to 6 days after the first yellow fever vaccination. The CDR3: CASRDSWDTQYF. CDR3 DNA sequence: TGTGCCAGCAGGGATTCCTGGGATACGCAGTATTTT. The variable domain in full, with the rest retrieved from reference TRBV7-7 and TRBJ2-3, is GAGVSQSPRYKVTKRGQDVTLRCDPISSHATLYWYQQALGQGPEFLTYFNYEAQPDKSGLPSDRFSAERPEGSISTLTIQRTEQRDSAMYRCASRDSWDTQYFGPGTRLTVL.